These 18 T cell receptor beta chains were all obtained from the same sample, sequenced in a study of shared clonotypes between healthy human individuals. Sequenced by immunoSEQ multiplex PCR; TCRdb stores in-frame clones only, minus some. The data contain 2 million to 2.5 million clones, almost 96% of them singletons. Sample: naive CD4+ T cells sorted from blood. Subset reported: CD45RA+ positively selected. The receptors stem from a man between 18 and 29 years old in good health.

This rearrangement joins TRBV6-1 to TRBJ1-4; 7 nucleotides match TRBD1. V dropped 3 bases and J dropped 5; count of bases not matched to a gene: 6. The CDR3 has 15 amino acids. CDR1 and CDR2 from the germline V gene are MNHNS and SASEGT. The CDR3 DNA is TGTGCCAGCAGTGATTTAGGGGGCTTGAATGAAAAACTGTTTTTT. Amino acid sequence: CASSDLGGLNEKLFF.

The chain links TRBV10-3 to TRBJ1-1; D not resolved. The CDR3 totals 14 residues. V was trimmed by 7 bases and J by 4 bases, leaving 16 bases between them. From germline, CDR1 is ENHRY and CDR2 SYGVKD. The CDR3, as DNA: TGTGCCATCAAGACGGACGTGTTGGGCACTGAAGCTTTCTTT. It encodes CAIKTDVLGTEAFF.

The chain has TRBV2 and TRBJ2-3; D gene unclear. The CDR3 sequence is 13 residues long. V gave up 0 bases and J gave up 2 bases, with 3 bases separating them. Germline V gene lookup returns CDR1 SNHLY and CDR2 FYNNEI. CDR3 nucleotide sequence: TGTGCCAGCAGTGAAGCCCTCACAGATACGCAGTATTTT. This codes for CASSEALTDTQYF.

This chain links TRBV6-5 with TRBJ2-4; D uncertain. The germline V gene has CDR1 MNHEY and CDR2 SVGAGI. Trimming cost V 3 bases and J 7 bases, with 4 bases left between them. The CDR3 consists of 11 residues. The CDR3 bases are TGTGCCAGCAGTTATATGAACATTCAGTACTTC. This translates into CASSYMNIQYF.

The rearrangement uses TRBV19 and TRBJ1-6; TRBD1 matches at 8 bases. The germline CDR1 and CDR2 sequences are LNHDA and SQIVND (reference sequence). The V gene end was trimmed by 7 bases and the J gene end by 6 bases; junction bases not matched to a gene: 5. This CDR3 contains 14 residues. CDR3 nucleotides: TGTGCCAGTACCCCGGACAGGGTTAATTCACCCCTCCACTTT. This codes for CASTPDRVNSPLHF.

The rearrangement joins TRBV28 to TRBJ2-7; 12 nucleotides match TRBD1. The CDR3 is 16 residues long. The ends lost 8 bases at V and 0 bases at J; junction bases unmatched: 8. Germline V gene data show CDR1 as MDHEN and CDR2 as SYDVKM. CDR3: CASGTGGLSLSYEQYF. The CDR3 DNA follows: TGTGCCAGCGGGACAGGGGGCCTCTCCCTCTCCTACGAGCAGTACTTC.

In DNA, the CDR3 is TGTGCCAGCAGCTCCCCCCTCGGCAGGCGTTCAAACATTCAGTACTTC. Its translation: CASSSPLGRRSNIQYF. The chain links TRBV7-4 to TRBJ2-4, with D unclear. Deletions cut 4 bases from V and 6 bases from J, with 19 bases between. Germline CDR1 reads SGHVT; CDR2 reads SQSDAQ. The CDR3 runs 16 residues. Filled out from reference TRBV7-4 and TRBJ2-4, the complete variable domain reads GAGVSQSPRYKVAKRGRDVALRCDSISGHVTLYWYRQTLGQGSEVLTYSQSDAQRDKSGRPSGRFSAERPERSVSTLKIQRTEQGDSAVYLCASSSPLGRRSNIQYFGAGTRLSVL.

In this sample, this clone turned up once. The chain joins TRBV7-4 to TRBJ2-7; TRBD1 matches 8 bases. Germline V gives CDR1 SGHVT, CDR2 SQSDAQ. V was pared by 5 bases and J by 2 bases, with 8 bases of the junction left unmatched. The CDR3 covers 15 residues. The CDR3 nucleotides read TGTGCCAGCAGCCCCGGGACAGGTAGGACCTACGAGCAGTACTTC. Translating it yields CASSPGTGRTYEQYF.

V is TRBV11-2 and J is TRBJ2-3; weak D call: TRBD2 (5 bases). The CDR3 runs to 17 residues. Germline CDR1 reads SGHAT; CDR2 reads FQNNGV. Trimming took off 2 bases at V and 5 bases at J, with 20 bases between the two ends. The CDR3 loop is CASSLMWKAAGGDTQYF. Written as DNA, the CDR3 is TGTGCCAGCAGCTTAATGTGGAAGGCAGCAGGAGGAGATACGCAGTATTTT.

This chain links TRBV2 with TRBJ1-6; no definite D call. Germline CDR1 is SNHLY and CDR2 is FYNNEI. V was cut by 3 bases and J by 5 bases, with 14 bases left in between. CDR3 size: 16 residues. DNA of the CDR3: TGTGCCAGCAGTGAGGCTGGAACGGCTAATAATTCACCCCTCCACTTT. Translated, it gives CASSEAGTANNSPLHF.

V is TRBV28 and J is TRBJ1-2; a weak D match, TRBD1 (5 bases). The length of the CDR3 is 13 residues. CDR1 and CDR2 (germline): MDHEN, SYDVKM. V was shortened by 6 bases and J by 5 bases, with 13 bases between the two germline ends. DNA of the CDR3: TGTGCCAGCAGAACTGGGGGACCTTATGGCTACACCTTC. This encodes CASRTGGPYGYTF.

The rearrangement uses TRBV5-4 and TRBJ2-7; TRBD2 matches at 9 bases. Germline V CDR1 and CDR2: SGHNT, YYREEE (reference sequence). The CDR3 sequence is 16 residues long. V lost 0 bases, J lost 4 bases, and 8 bases stayed unmatched. The CDR3 DNA reads as TGTGCCAGCAGCTTGGGGGCGGGAGGGCCATTATACGAGCAGTACTTC. Its protein product is CASSLGAGGPLYEQYF.

The V gene is TRBV5-1, the J gene TRBJ1-1; D not resolved. The CDR3 contains 15 residues. Trimming took off 2 bases at V and 7 bases at J, with 18 bases between the two ends. Per the germline V gene, CDR1 is SGHRS and CDR2 is YFSETQ. CDR3 amino acids: CASSFIGSLESEAFF. The CDR3 DNA is TGCGCCAGCAGCTTTATTGGGTCCCTGGAGAGTGAAGCTTTCTTT.

The chain recombines TRBV4-3 with TRBJ1-2; D might be TRBD1 (5 bases). CDR1 LGHNA and CDR2 YSLEER come from the germline V gene. There are 16 residues in the CDR3. V lost 0 bases and J 8 bases, leaving 19 bases between the germline ends. CDR3 sequence reads: CASSQERGSRADGYTF. Written as DNA, the CDR3 is TGCGCCAGCAGCCAAGAACGGGGCAGTAGGGCAGACGGCTACACCTTC.

V usage is TRBV10-1 and J usage is TRBJ2-3, with TRBD2 identical over 8 bases. This CDR3 is 14 amino acids long. CDR1 is WNHNN and CDR2 is SYGVQD in the germline V gene (reference sequence). V lost 2 bases, J lost 6 bases, and 4 bases stayed unmatched. The CDR3 here is CASSEAGGWDTQYF. Here the CDR3 DNA reads TGCGCCAGCAGTGAGGCGGGAGGTTGGGATACGCAGTATTTT.

The chain joins TRBV10-3 to TRBJ1-5; D remains ambiguous. V lost 3 bases to trimming and J lost 9 bases, with 9 bases between them. In germline, CDR1 is ENHRY, CDR2 SYGVKD. The length of the CDR3 is 12 residues. The CDR3 nucleotides are TGTGCCATCAGTGACGAACGAGGGCCCCAGCATTTT. Its protein product is CAISDERGPQHF.

The chain recombines TRBV4-1 with TRBJ2-5; maybe TRBD2 (7 bases). Germline V gene sequence: CDR1 MGHRA, CDR2 YSYEKL. The germline V and J ends were trimmed by 5 bases and 5 bases, with 15 bases remaining between them. This CDR3 spans 14 amino acids. CDR3 protein: CASSTGGPGETQYF. The CDR3, as DNA: TGCGCCAGCAGCACCGGGGGGCCCGGGGAGACCCAGTACTTC.

The chain carries TRBV5-1 and TRBJ2-7; 7 nucleotides line up with TRBD1. Trimming cost V 3 bases and J 4 bases; bases outside gene matches: 10. The CDR3 has 15 amino acids. The V gene's germline CDR1 is SGHRS and CDR2 YFSETQ. CDR3 bases: TGCGCCAGCAGCTACCGACAGGGACGTTTGTACGAGCAGTACTTC. This translates into CASSYRQGRLYEQYF.